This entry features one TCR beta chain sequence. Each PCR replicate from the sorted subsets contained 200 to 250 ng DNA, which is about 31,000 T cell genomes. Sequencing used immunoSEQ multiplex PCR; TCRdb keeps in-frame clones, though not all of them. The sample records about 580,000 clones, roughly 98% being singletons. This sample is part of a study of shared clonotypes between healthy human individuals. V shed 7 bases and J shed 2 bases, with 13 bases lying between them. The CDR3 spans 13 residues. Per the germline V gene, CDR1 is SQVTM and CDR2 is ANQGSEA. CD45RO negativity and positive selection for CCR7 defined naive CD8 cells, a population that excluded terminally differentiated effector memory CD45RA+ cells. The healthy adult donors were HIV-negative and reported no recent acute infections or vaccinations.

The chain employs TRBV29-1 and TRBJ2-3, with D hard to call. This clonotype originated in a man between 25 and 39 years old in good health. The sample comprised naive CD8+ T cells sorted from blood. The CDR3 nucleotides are TGCAGCGCACGAGGACGGGTCACAGATACGCAGTATTTT. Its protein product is CSARGRVTDTQYF.